These T cell receptor beta chains were read from a single sample in a study of vaccination effects on CD4 cells after COVID-19. The method was immunoSEQ multiplex PCR; TCRdb's version includes in-frame clones alone and lacks a portion of them. The table shows about 70,000 clones, with more than 65% occurring only once. For these TCRs, the target antigens are not known. The sequencing used CD4+ T cells from PBMCs cultured with HIV peptides, collected before COVID-19 vaccination. The origin of the receptors is a human donor who had a prior SARS-CoV-2 infection. CDR3s include the opening cysteine and the closing phenylalanine or tryptophan. A D gene is named only where the DNA matches it firmly. Clone size, where shown, is once, few, many, or a class for clones that have expanded.

>.|.|TRBV5-6|TRBJ2-2
TGTGCCAGCAGCTTGGGGGTTGGGGAGCTGTTTTTT
CASSLGVGELFF
>.|.|TRBV5-8|TRBJ2-5
TGTGCCAGCAGCTTGGTTTATATACAGGACAGACAAGAGACCCAGTACTTC
CASSLVYIQDRQETQYF
>.|TRBD1|TRBV29-1|TRBJ2-5
TGCAGCGTTCTGGGACAGCTCCAAGAGACCCAGTACTTC
CSVLGQLQETQYF
>.|.|TRBV11-3|TRBJ2-1
TGTGCCAGCAGCTTAGGACAGGTATCCTACAATGAGCAGTTCTTC
CASSLGQVSYNEQFF
>few|TRBD1|TRBV2|TRBJ1-1
TGTGCCAGCAGAGTACAGGGGTTAACTGAAGCTTTCTTT
CASRVQGLTEAFF
>.|.|TRBV20-1|TRBJ1-2
TGCAGTGCTAAGGAGGGCCATGGCTACACCTTC
CSAKEGHGYTF
>.|.|TRBV4-2|TRBJ2-7
TGTGCCAGCAGCCAAGTGCGGGGATACGAGCAGTACTTC
CASSQVRGYEQYF
>.|TRBD1|TRBV7-3|TRBJ1-1
TGTGCCAGCAGCCCCGGGACAGGAATGAACACTGAAGCTTTCTTT
CASSPGTGMNTEAFF
>.|.|TRBV19|TRBJ2-1
TGTGCCAGTAGTATAGGCGCTAGGGGGGGACCATCCTACAATGAGCAGTTCTTC
CASSIGARGGPSYNEQFF
>.|TRBD1|TRBV6-5|TRBJ1-2
TGTGCCAGCAGTCTCCGGACAGGGGCACACTATGGCTACACCTTC
CASSLRTGAHYGYTF
>.|TRBD2|TRBV10-3|TRBJ2-3
TGTGCCACTAGCGGAACTAGCACAGATACGCAGTATTTT
CATSGTSTDTQYF
>few|.|TRBV11-2|TRBJ1-6
TGTGCCAGCAGCAGGGAGGGGTCCTATAATTCACCCCTCCACTTT
CASSREGSYNSPLHF
>few|.|TRBV6-2/TRBV6-3|TRBJ2-5
TGTGCCAGCAGTTACTCGTCCTGGGTCCAAGAGACCCAGTACTTC
CASSYSSWVQETQYF
>few|.|TRBV4-2|TRBJ2-7
TGTGCCAGCAGCCCCCCTCCGGGGGCTAGCGGCGAGCAGTACTTC
CASSPPPGASGEQYF
>.|.|TRBV29-1|TRBJ2-2
TGCAGCGTTGTAGGGAGCCCCGGGGAGCTGTTTTTT
CSVVGSPGELFF
>.|.|TRBV4-2|TRBJ1-5
TGTGCCAGCAGCCAATGGACATTGGGGCATAATCAGCCCCAGCATTTT
CASSQWTLGHNQPQHF
>few|.|TRBV5-6|TRBJ2-2
TGTGCCAGCAGCTTGGTTGGGAACACCGGGGAGCTGTTTTTT
CASSLVGNTGELFF
>once|.|TRBV4-2|TRBJ2-2
TGTGCCAGCAGCCAAGTCGCAGGGGTGATCCCCGGGGAGCTGTTTTTT
CASSQVAGVIPGELFF
>.|TRBD1|TRBV4-1|TRBJ1-4
TGCGCCAGCAGCCAGGATCCCGACAGGGGCGGAGCAACTAATGAAAAACTGTTTTTT
CASSQDPDRGGATNEKLFF
>.|.|TRBV5-1|TRBJ2-3
TGCGCCAGCAGACCTACTAGTGGTGATACGCAGTATTTT
CASRPTSGDTQYF
>.|.|TRBV7-2|TRBJ1-2
TGTGCCAGCAGCTCCGGACAGTTCTATGGCTACACCTTC
CASSSGQFYGYTF
>.|.|TRBV6-6|TRBJ1-6
TGTGCCAGCAGGCCCACAGGGTCCTATAATTCACCCCTCCACTTT
CASRPTGSYNSPLHF